Following are 9 T cell receptor beta chains from one sample sequenced in a study of preoperative IRX-2 immunotherapy in early breast cancer. The assay was immunoSEQ multiplex PCR, and TCRdb's table has in-frame clones only and misses some. The data show about 98,000 clones, with more than 80% seen just once and roughly 2% held by the top ten. As for treatment: preoperative locoregional IRX-2 cytokine immunotherapy. Here the sequenced sample was tumor tissue, taken after IRX-2 immunotherapy. The receptors were sampled from a human donor with breast cancer.

The CDR3 DNA sequence: TGCAGCGCAGGGGGCGGGAGGGGTAATGAGCAGTTCTTC. As protein: CSAGGGRGNEQFF. This chain connects TRBV29-1 to TRBJ2-1; maybe TRBD2 (9 bases). Germline assignment: CDR1 SQVTM and CDR2 ANQGSEA. V lost 7 bases to trimming and J lost 7 bases, with 17 bases between them. The CDR3 has 13 amino acids.

This clone was seen once. V gene TRBV23-1 combines with J gene TRBJ1-1; a possible D gene is TRBD1 (6 bases). TRBV23-1 falls under the ORF class, with uncertain function. Deletions cut 6 bases from V and 4 bases from J, with 12 bases between. This CDR3 region has 13 residues. CDR3 sequence (DNA): TGCGCCAGCAGCCTAATGGACAGCACTGAAGCTTTCTTT. Translated: CASSLMDSTEAFF.

The gene calls are TRBV5-1 and TRBJ2-7; D is perhaps TRBD1 (6 bases). Germline assignment: CDR1 SGHRS and CDR2 YFSETQ. There are 14 residues in the CDR3. The V end was cut by 0 bases, the J end by 4 bases, with 11 bases between. The CDR3, as DNA: TGCGCCAGCAGCTTGGGGGGACAAACGTACGAGCAGTACTTC. It specifies CASSLGGQTYEQYF. Using reference TRBV5-1 and TRBJ2-7 for the parts outside the CDR3, the full variable domain is KAGVTQTPRYLIKTRGQQVTLSCSPISGHRSVSWYQQTPGQGLQFLFEYFSETQRNKGNFPGRFSGRQFSNSRSEMNVSTLELGDSALYLCASSLGGQTYEQYFGPGTRLTVT.

The V call is TRBV6-8, the J call TRBJ1-2, with D possibly matching TRBD1 (6 bases). CDR3 length equals 14 residues. Germline V gene lookup returns CDR1 MNHGY and CDR2 SAAAGT. The V end was cut by 6 bases, the J end by 4 bases, with 15 bases between. This CDR3 is CASRGGAFFYGYTF. CDR3 bases: TGTGCCAGCAGAGGGGGGGCGTTCTTCTATGGCTACACCTTC.

This clone is medium-sized. The chain employs TRBV23-1 and TRBJ1-5; D gene uncertain. TRBV23-1 is filed as an ORF, its function uncertain. CDR3 length equals 17 residues. V lost 9 bases and J 0 bases, leaving 21 bases between the germline ends. CDR3 residues: CASPLEALWISNQPQHF. The DNA of the CDR3 is TGCGCCAGTCCACTTGAGGCCCTTTGGATTAGCAATCAGCCCCAGCATTTT.

This clone was counted once. CDR3 in amino acids: CAWRGAPQQPQHF. The DNA of the CDR3 is TGTGCCTGGAGGGGCGCTCCCCAACAGCCCCAGCATTTT. The J gene is TRBJ1-5, the V gene TRBV30, with no clear D. This CDR3 contains 13 residues. The V end was cut by 3 bases, the J end by 7 bases, with 13 bases between. The germline gives CDR1 GTSNPN, CDR2 SVGIG (reference sequence).

In its sample, this clone was seen once. V usage is TRBV1 and J usage is TRBJ1-4; the table's D call, TRBD1, has no DNA check behind it. TRBV1 is classified as a pseudogene. This CDR3 is 18 amino acids long. CDR3 sequence (DNA): TGCGCCAGCAGCCAAGCCTCATTACTGACAGGGTTTGTGCAAAAACTGTTTTTT. It translates to CASSQASLLTGFVQKLFF.

The chain links TRBV5-1 to TRBJ1-3, with D hard to call. Germline assignment: CDR1 SGHRS and CDR2 YFSETQ. V gave up 4 bases and J gave up 2 bases, with 13 bases separating them. This CDR3 comprises 15 residues. The CDR3: CASSIRGSPGNTIYF. The CDR3 DNA follows: TGCGCCAGCAGCATCCGTGGCAGCCCTGGAAACACCATATATTTT.

This chain uses TRBV10-2 with TRBJ2-3, with TRBD2 matching 9 bases. Germline-derived CDR1 and CDR2 are WSHSY and SAAADI. J was trimmed by 2 bases and V by 2 bases; bases with no gene match: 2. The CDR3 has 15 amino acids. CDR3 in amino acids: CASSEIAGVTDTQYF. Written as DNA, the CDR3 is TGCGCCAGCAGTGAGATAGCGGGGGTCACAGATACGCAGTATTTT.